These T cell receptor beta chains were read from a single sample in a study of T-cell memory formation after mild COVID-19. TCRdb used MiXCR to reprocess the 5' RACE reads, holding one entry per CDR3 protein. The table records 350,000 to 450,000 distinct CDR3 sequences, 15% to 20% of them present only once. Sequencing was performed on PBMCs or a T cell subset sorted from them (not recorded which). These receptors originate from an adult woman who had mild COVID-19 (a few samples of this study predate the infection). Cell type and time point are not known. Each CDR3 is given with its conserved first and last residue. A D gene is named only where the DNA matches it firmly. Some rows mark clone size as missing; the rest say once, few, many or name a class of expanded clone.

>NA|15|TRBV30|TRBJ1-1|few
TGTGCCTGGAGGGCAGGGGCCCGAATGAACACTGAAGCTTTCTTT
CAWRAGARMNTEAFF
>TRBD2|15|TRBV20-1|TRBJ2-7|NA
TGCAGTGCTGACTTTCGGACTAGCGGGACAGATGAGCAGTACTTC
CSADFRTSGTDEQYF
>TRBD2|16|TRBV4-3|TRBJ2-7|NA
TGCGCCAGCAGCCAGCACAGGACTAGCGTCACCTACGAGCAGTACTTC
CASSQHRTSVTYEQYF
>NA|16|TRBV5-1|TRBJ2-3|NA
TGCGCCAGCAGCTTGGCCAAGGCGGTTAGCACAGATACGCAGTATTTT
CASSLAKAVSTDTQYF
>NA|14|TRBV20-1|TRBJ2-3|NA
TGCAGCCCCCTGCCGGGGGGCCACACAGATACGCAGTATTTT
CSPLPGGHTDTQYF
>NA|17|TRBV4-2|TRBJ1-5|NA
TGTGCCAGCAGCCAAGATGGGGTTGCAGAGGGTAATCAGCCCCAGCATTTT
CASSQDGVAEGNQPQHF
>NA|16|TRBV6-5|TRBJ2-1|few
TGTGCCAGCAGTTACTCTGGACAGAGGGTCTACAATGAGCAGTTCTTC
CASSYSGQRVYNEQFF
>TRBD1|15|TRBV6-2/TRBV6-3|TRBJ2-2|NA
TGTGCCAGCCTAATCCCGGGACAGGGGGCCGGGGAGCTGTTTTTT
CASLIPGQGAGELFF
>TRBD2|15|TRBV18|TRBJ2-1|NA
TGTGCCAGCTCACCAGCCGGCGGGAGGAATAATGAGCAGTTCTTC
CASSPAGGRNNEQFF
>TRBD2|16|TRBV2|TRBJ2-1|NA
TGTGCCAGCAGTGCCTCGAGAGCGGGAAGGAGGAATGAGCAGTTCTTC
CASSASRAGRRNEQFF
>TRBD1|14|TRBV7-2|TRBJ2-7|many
TGTGCCAGCAGCTCGCGACAGGGGACCTACGAGCAGTACTTC
CASSSRQGTYEQYF
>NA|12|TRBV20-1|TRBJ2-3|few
TGCAGTGCCTCGACTAGCACAGATACGCAGTATTTT
CSASTSTDTQYF
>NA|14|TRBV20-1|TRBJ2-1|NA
TGCAGTGCCGGCAAGAGTAGCAGGTCCGGGGAGCAGTTCTTC
CSAGKSSRSGEQFF
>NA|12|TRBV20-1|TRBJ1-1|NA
TGCAGTGCTAGTACTGCGAACACTGAAGCTTTCTTT
CSASTANTEAFF
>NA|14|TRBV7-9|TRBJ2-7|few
TGTGCCAGCAGCTTAGGGAACGCCGCCTACGAGCAGTACTTC
CASSLGNAAYEQYF
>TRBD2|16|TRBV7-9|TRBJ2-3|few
TGTGCCAGCAGCTTCGCGACTAGCGGGCTTGTGGATACGCAGTATTTT
CASSFATSGLVDTQYF
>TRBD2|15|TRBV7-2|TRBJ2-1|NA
TGTGCCAGCAGCTCGGGACTAGCGGGTTGGAATGAGCAGTTCTTC
CASSSGLAGWNEQFF
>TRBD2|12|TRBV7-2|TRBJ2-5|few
TGTGCCAGCACCTTACGCGGGGGGACCCAGTACTTC
CASTLRGGTQYF
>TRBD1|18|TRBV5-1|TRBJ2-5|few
TGCGCCAGCAGCCCCACCGCTTTCGGGACAGGGGGCTCTTGGACCCAGTACTTC
CASSPTAFGTGGSWTQYF
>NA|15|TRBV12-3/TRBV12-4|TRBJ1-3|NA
TGTGCCAGCAGAATCGGGGTTGCGGCTGGAAACACCATATATTTT
CASRIGVAAGNTIYF
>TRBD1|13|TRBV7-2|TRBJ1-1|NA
TGTGCCAGCAGCTTACAGGGGGCCCGGTTAGCTTTCTTT
CASSLQGARLAFF
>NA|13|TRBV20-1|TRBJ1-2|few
TGCAGTGCTACCAACCAGGGTCGGTATGGCTACACCTTC
CSATNQGRYGYTF
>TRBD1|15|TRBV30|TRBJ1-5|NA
TGTGCCTGGAGTGTGACGGGGACAGCGGGTCAGCCCCAGCATTTT
CAWSVTGTAGQPQHF
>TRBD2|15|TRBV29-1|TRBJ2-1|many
TGCAGCGTTGAACCAGCGGGAGTTTCCTACAATGAGCAGTTCTTC
CSVEPAGVSYNEQFF
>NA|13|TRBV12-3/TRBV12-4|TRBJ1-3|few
TGTGCCAGCAGTTTGTTTTTGGGCAACACCATATATTTT
CASSLFLGNTIYF
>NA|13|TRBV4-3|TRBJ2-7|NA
TGCGCCAGCAGCCTAGGAATCTCGGAAGAGCAGTACTTC
CASSLGISEEQYF
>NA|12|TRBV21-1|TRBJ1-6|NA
TGTGCCAGCAGCAAACGGTCGAAGGTCCTCCACTTT
CASSKRSKVLHF
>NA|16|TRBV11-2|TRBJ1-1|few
TGTGCCAGCAGCGCCCTTCGGGACGGGACCAACACTGAAGCTTTCTTT
CASSALRDGTNTEAFF
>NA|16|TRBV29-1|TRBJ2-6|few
TGCAGCGTTAGAACAGTCAAACTGGATGGGGCCAACGTCCTGACTTTC
CSVRTVKLDGANVLTF
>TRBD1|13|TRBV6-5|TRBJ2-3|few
TGTGCCAGCGGAAGCCGGGACAGAGATACGCAGTATTTT
CASGSRDRDTQYF
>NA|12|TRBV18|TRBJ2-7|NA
TGTGCCAGCTCCGGGATTGGCTACGAGCAGTACTTC
CASSGIGYEQYF
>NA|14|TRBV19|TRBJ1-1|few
TGTGCCAGTAGTATAGTGAACGGGAACACTGAAGCTTTCTTT
CASSIVNGNTEAFF
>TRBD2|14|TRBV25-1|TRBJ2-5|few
TGTGCCAGCAGGGATAGCGGGACTAAAGAGACCCAGTACTTC
CASRDSGTKETQYF
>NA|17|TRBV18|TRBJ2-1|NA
TGTGCCAGCTCACCACAACCCCAGGGCAGCTCCTACAATGAGCAGTTCTTC
CASSPQPQGSSYNEQFF
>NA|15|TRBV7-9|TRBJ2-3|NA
TGTGCCAGCAGCTTAGTCTTCCAGGGATCGGATACGCAGTATTTT
CASSLVFQGSDTQYF
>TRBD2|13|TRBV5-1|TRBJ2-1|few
TGCGCCAGCAGCCTAGCGGAGAACAATGAGCAGTTCTTC
CASSLAENNEQFF
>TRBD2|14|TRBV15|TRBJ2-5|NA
TGTGCCACCAGACAGACTAGCGGGAAAGAGACCCAGTACTTC
CATRQTSGKETQYF
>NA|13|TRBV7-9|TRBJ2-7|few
TGTGCCAGTACTCCTTCCGTGGGGAGAGGGCAGTACTTC
CASTPSVGRGQYF
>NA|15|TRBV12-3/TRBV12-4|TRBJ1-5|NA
TGTGCCAGCAGTTTAGGATCAGTCAGCAATCAGCCCCAGCATTTT
CASSLGSVSNQPQHF
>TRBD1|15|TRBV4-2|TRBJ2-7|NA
TGTGCCAGCAGCCAAGCTGGGACAGGGTCTAACGAGCAGTACTTC
CASSQAGTGSNEQYF
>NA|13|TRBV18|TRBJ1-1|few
TGTGCCAGCTCACAGGACTCGAACACTGAAGCTTTCTTT
CASSQDSNTEAFF
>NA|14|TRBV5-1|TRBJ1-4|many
TGCGCCAGCAGCCCGGACAGCAATAATGAAAAACTGTTTTTT
CASSPDSNNEKLFF
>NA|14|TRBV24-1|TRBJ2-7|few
TGTGCCACCAGTGATCCCAGAGGCCAGTGGGAGCAGTACTTC
CATSDPRGQWEQYF
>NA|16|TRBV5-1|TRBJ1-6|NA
TGCGCCAGCAGCCTGGGCGGTAACGGGGGAAATTCACCCCTCCACTTT
CASSLGGNGGNSPLHF
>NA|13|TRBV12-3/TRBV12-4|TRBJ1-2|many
TGTGCCAGCAGTTTTTGGGCAGGGGATGGCTACACCTTC
CASSFWAGDGYTF
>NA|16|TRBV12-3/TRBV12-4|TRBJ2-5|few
TGTGCCAGCAGTCCACCCTTGGGCGCCGACCAAGAGACCCAGTACTTC
CASSPPLGADQETQYF
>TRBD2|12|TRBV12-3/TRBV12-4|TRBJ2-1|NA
TGTGCCAGCACCAGGACTAGCGGGAGGGGGTTCTTC
CASTRTSGRGFF
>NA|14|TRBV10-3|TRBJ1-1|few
TGTGCCATCAGCGCGGGACACCTGAACACTGAAGCTTTCTTT
CAISAGHLNTEAFF
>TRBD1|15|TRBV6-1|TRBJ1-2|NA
TGTGCCAGCAGTGACTACGGGACAGGGAATGCTGGCTACACCTTC
CASSDYGTGNAGYTF
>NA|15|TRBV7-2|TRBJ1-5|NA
TGTGCCAGCAGTTTACGAGGGATGGCAAATCAGCCCCAGCATTTT
CASSLRGMANQPQHF
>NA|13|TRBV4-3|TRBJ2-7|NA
TGCGCCAGCAGCCAAGATCCTCTCTACGAGCAGTACTTC
CASSQDPLYEQYF
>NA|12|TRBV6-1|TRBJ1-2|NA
TGTGCCAGCAGTGACCGGGTCGGTGGCTACACCTTC
CASSDRVGGYTF